The rows below give T cell receptor beta chains drawn from one sample of a study of vaccination effects on CD4 cells after COVID-19. These receptors have no known antigen. The repertoire was sequenced with immunoSEQ multiplex PCR; TCRdb's copy has only in-frame clones and lacks some. The table records approximately 54,000 clones, around 86% of them present only once. Here the sequenced sample was CD4+ T cells from PBMCs cultured with HCoV-229E spike peptides, taken before COVID-19 vaccination. These receptors all stem from a human donor who received a COVID-19 vaccine. Both conserved end residues are part of each CDR3. Each record gives: V gene, J gene, D gene, clone size, CDR3 DNA, CDR3 protein. The D gene is left open where the match is weak. Clone sizes are given selectively: once, few, many, or a class where the clone is expanded.

v_call: TRBV24-1
j_call: TRBJ2-2
d_call: NA
clone_size: NA
cdr3_nt: TGTGCCACCAGTGGGCCCACCGGGGAGCTGTTTTTT
cdr3_aa: CATSGPTGELFF

v_call: TRBV5-1
j_call: TRBJ2-3
d_call: TRBD2
clone_size: NA
cdr3_nt: TGCGCCAGCAGCCGACTAGCGGGGACCCGGGATACGCAGTATTTT
cdr3_aa: CASSRLAGTRDTQYF

v_call: TRBV27
j_call: TRBJ2-2
d_call: TRBD1
clone_size: NA
cdr3_nt: TGTGCCAGCAGCCCCGGGACAGCAGTTACCGGGGAGCTGTTTTTT
cdr3_aa: CASSPGTAVTGELFF

v_call: TRBV7-7
j_call: TRBJ2-1
d_call: NA
clone_size: NA
cdr3_nt: TGTGCCAGCAGCTTACGCCCAGGGAGTAGGCAAGATGAGCAGTTCTTC
cdr3_aa: CASSLRPGSRQDEQFF

v_call: TRBV9
j_call: TRBJ1-2
d_call: TRBD1
clone_size: NA
cdr3_nt: TGTGCCAGCAGCGGAGGGGGCCGGACAGGGGGCGTCATTAGGCTCGGCTACACCTTC
cdr3_aa: CASSGGGRTGGVIRLGYTF

v_call: TRBV6-5
j_call: TRBJ2-3
d_call: NA
clone_size: NA
cdr3_nt: TGTGCCAGCAGTCGTTCGGAGAGCACAGATACGCAGTATTTT
cdr3_aa: CASSRSESTDTQYF

v_call: TRBV6-1
j_call: TRBJ2-1
d_call: NA
clone_size: NA
cdr3_nt: TGTGCCAGCAGTGATAGCGGCGCCTCTTCGGGCAATGAGCAGTTCTTC
cdr3_aa: CASSDSGASSGNEQFF

v_call: TRBV5-4
j_call: TRBJ1-2
d_call: NA
clone_size: NA
cdr3_nt: TGTGCCAGCAGCCGGGAGGACCTCGGCTACACCTTC
cdr3_aa: CASSREDLGYTF

v_call: TRBV27
j_call: TRBJ2-2
d_call: TRBD1
clone_size: few
cdr3_nt: TGTGCCAGCAGTTTCAGGGGGCAAAACACCGGGGAGCTGTTTTTT
cdr3_aa: CASSFRGQNTGELFF

v_call: TRBV11-2
j_call: TRBJ2-3
d_call: NA
clone_size: NA
cdr3_nt: TGTGCCAGCAGACACCAAAAAGGGGCAGATACGCAGTATTTT
cdr3_aa: CASRHQKGADTQYF

v_call: TRBV6-6
j_call: TRBJ1-2
d_call: TRBD1
clone_size: NA
cdr3_nt: TGTGCCAGCAGGAGACAGGGCCCAGGCTACACCTTC
cdr3_aa: CASRRQGPGYTF

v_call: TRBV28
j_call: TRBJ1-2
d_call: NA
clone_size: once
cdr3_nt: TGTGCCAGCAGTTTCAATAACGACTACACCTTC
cdr3_aa: CASSFNNDYTF

v_call: TRBV7-8
j_call: TRBJ1-5
d_call: TRBD1
clone_size: NA
cdr3_nt: TGTGCCAGCAGCCTGGACAGGGTGGGTCAGCCCCAGCATTTT
cdr3_aa: CASSLDRVGQPQHF

v_call: TRBV10-1
j_call: TRBJ2-5
d_call: TRBD2
clone_size: NA
cdr3_nt: TGCGCCAGCAGTGACCCGCGGATAGCGGGGGGGCCGGGAGAGACCCAGTACTTC
cdr3_aa: CASSDPRIAGGPGETQYF

v_call: TRBV6-2/TRBV6-3
j_call: TRBJ2-3
d_call: NA
clone_size: few
cdr3_nt: TGTGCCAGCAGTTCACGACAGGACCTCACAGATACGCAGTATTTT
cdr3_aa: CASSSRQDLTDTQYF

v_call: TRBV2
j_call: TRBJ1-1
d_call: TRBD1
clone_size: few
cdr3_nt: TGTGCCAGCAGTGGCGATAGGGGGCAGGCTTTCTTT
cdr3_aa: CASSGDRGQAFF

v_call: TRBV24-1
j_call: TRBJ1-2
d_call: NA
clone_size: NA
cdr3_nt: TGTGCCACCAGTGATGTGGGGCGTCTAGTTAGTCTCTCGCCGAGATACAGCAACTATGGCTACACCTTC
cdr3_aa: CATSDVGRLVSLSPRYSNYGYTF

v_call: TRBV30
j_call: TRBJ2-1
d_call: NA
clone_size: few
cdr3_nt: TGTGCCTGGAGTGTAGGGTTCAATGAGCAGTTCTTC
cdr3_aa: CAWSVGFNEQFF

v_call: TRBV18
j_call: TRBJ2-3
d_call: TRBD2
clone_size: NA
cdr3_nt: TGTGCCAGCTCGGATAGCGGGGGGGCCCCTACAGATACGCAGTATTTT
cdr3_aa: CASSDSGGAPTDTQYF

v_call: TRBV5-1
j_call: TRBJ1-3
d_call: NA
clone_size: NA
cdr3_nt: TGCGCCAGCAGCTTGACAGTCGGAAACACCATATATTTT
cdr3_aa: CASSLTVGNTIYF

v_call: TRBV24-1
j_call: TRBJ2-3
d_call: TRBD2
clone_size: NA
cdr3_nt: TGTGCCACCAGTGATATTCCCTCTAAGCGGGGGAGAGTAGATACGCAGTATTTT
cdr3_aa: CATSDIPSKRGRVDTQYF

v_call: TRBV7-9
j_call: TRBJ2-5
d_call: TRBD1
clone_size: NA
cdr3_nt: TGTGCCAGCATCGAGGACAGGGGCCAAGAGACCCAGTACTTC
cdr3_aa: CASIEDRGQETQYF

v_call: TRBV7-2
j_call: TRBJ2-1
d_call: NA
clone_size: few
cdr3_nt: TGTGCCAGCAGCTTAGGGACACACAATGAGCAGTTCTTC
cdr3_aa: CASSLGTHNEQFF

v_call: TRBV3-1/TRBV3-2
j_call: TRBJ2-2
d_call: TRBD2
clone_size: once
cdr3_nt: TGTGCCAGCAGCCCCCAGACTAGCTTTTTAGCGAACACCGGGGAGCTGTTTTTT
cdr3_aa: CASSPQTSFLANTGELFF

v_call: TRBV4-1
j_call: TRBJ2-3
d_call: TRBD1
clone_size: NA
cdr3_nt: TGCGCCAGCACGTCGCGGACAGGCAGCACAGATACGCAGTATTTT
cdr3_aa: CASTSRTGSTDTQYF

v_call: TRBV2
j_call: TRBJ1-6
d_call: TRBD1
clone_size: NA
cdr3_nt: TGTGCCAGCAGTGTTGAGGGTGGGACAGTAAATTCACCCCTCCACTTT
cdr3_aa: CASSVEGGTVNSPLHF

v_call: TRBV19
j_call: TRBJ1-2
d_call: NA
clone_size: NA
cdr3_nt: TGTGCCAGTAGTATAGATTCGAGCAACTATGGCTACACCTTC
cdr3_aa: CASSIDSSNYGYTF

v_call: TRBV12-3/TRBV12-4
j_call: TRBJ1-1
d_call: NA
clone_size: few
cdr3_nt: TGTGCCAGCAACACAAGGAACACTGAAGCTTTCTTT
cdr3_aa: CASNTRNTEAFF

v_call: TRBV28
j_call: TRBJ2-1
d_call: NA
clone_size: NA
cdr3_nt: TGTGCCAGCAGTTTGAGGGGGGCCGTTATTAATGAGCAGTTCTTC
cdr3_aa: CASSLRGAVINEQFF

v_call: TRBV7-2
j_call: TRBJ2-5
d_call: TRBD2
clone_size: NA
cdr3_nt: TGTGCCAGCAGCTTTTCACGGGGGGAAGAGACCCAGTACTTC
cdr3_aa: CASSFSRGEETQYF

v_call: TRBV29-1
j_call: TRBJ1-2
d_call: NA
clone_size: NA
cdr3_nt: TGCAGCGTTGAAGATAGGAGACAGGCTGCTGGGGATGGCTACACCTTC
cdr3_aa: CSVEDRRQAAGDGYTF

v_call: TRBV11-2
j_call: TRBJ2-1
d_call: TRBD2
clone_size: NA
cdr3_nt: TGTGCGGTTAAGGGAGGGAAAAGGGCTTACAATGAGCAGTTCTTC
cdr3_aa: CAVKGGKRAYNEQFF

v_call: TRBV6-1
j_call: TRBJ2-4
d_call: NA
clone_size: NA
cdr3_nt: TGTGCCAGCAGTGATTTGGGGGGAGCCAAAAACATTCAGTACTTC
cdr3_aa: CASSDLGGAKNIQYF

v_call: TRBV11-3
j_call: TRBJ1-1
d_call: NA
clone_size: few
cdr3_nt: TGTGCCAGCAGCTCCCTGGACAGAGGAACTGAAGCTTTCTTT
cdr3_aa: CASSSLDRGTEAFF

v_call: TRBV2
j_call: TRBJ2-3
d_call: NA
clone_size: NA
cdr3_nt: TGTGCCACTCAAGGGGGGGGAGATACGCAGTATTTT
cdr3_aa: CATQGGGDTQYF

v_call: TRBV5-8
j_call: TRBJ2-3
d_call: TRBD2
clone_size: NA
cdr3_nt: TGTGCCAGCCCCTCTGGACTTGGCGGGGGGACTACTAGCACAGATACGCAGTATTTT
cdr3_aa: CASPSGLGGGTTSTDTQYF

v_call: TRBV9
j_call: TRBJ2-1
d_call: TRBD2
clone_size: NA
cdr3_nt: TGTGCCAGCAGCGCCATGTCCGGGGGGGGCCTAGATGAGCAGTTCTTC
cdr3_aa: CASSAMSGGGLDEQFF

v_call: TRBV28
j_call: TRBJ1-5
d_call: NA
clone_size: NA
cdr3_nt: TGTGCCAGCCTAACCGCGAGAGCCCGCTATAGCAATCAGCCCCAGCATTTT
cdr3_aa: CASLTARARYSNQPQHF

v_call: TRBV27
j_call: TRBJ1-5
d_call: NA
clone_size: once
cdr3_nt: TGTGCCAGCAGTTCCAAGTTTTATAGCAATCAGCCCCAGCATTTT
cdr3_aa: CASSSKFYSNQPQHF

v_call: TRBV19
j_call: TRBJ2-1
d_call: NA
clone_size: NA
cdr3_nt: TGTGCCAGTAGTATAGTGGGCAGCTACAATGAGCAGTTCTTC
cdr3_aa: CASSIVGSYNEQFF

v_call: TRBV3-1/TRBV3-2
j_call: TRBJ1-3
d_call: NA
clone_size: NA
cdr3_nt: TGTGCCAGCAGCCGAACAGGGTCTGGAAACACCATATATTTT
cdr3_aa: CASSRTGSGNTIYF